This T cell receptor beta chain was sequenced in a study of blood T cell repertoires in COVID-19. Method: immunoSEQ multiplex PCR; TCRdb's copy keeps in-frame clones and lacks some. This sample has about 210,000 clones, with 65% to 90% found just once. CDR3 size: 16 residues. Germline-derived CDR1 and CDR2 are SNHLY and FYNNEI. J lost 2 bases, V lost 6 bases, and 8 bases had no gene match. Sequenced input: PBMCs or T cells enriched from blood (not recorded which). This sequence originates from a woman in her forties or fifties with acute COVID-19. The chain is built from TRBV2 and TRBJ2-3; TRBD2 agrees at 10 bases. The CDR3 DNA follows: TGTGCCAGCAGGTCTCTAGCGGGGGCCCTCACAGATACGCAGTATTTT. Protein sequence: CASRSLAGALTDTQYF.